This is a list of T cell receptor beta chains from one sample in a study of T cells in tumors after PD-1 blockade. The method was immunoSEQ multiplex PCR; TCRdb's version includes in-frame clones alone and lacks a portion of them. The sample has approximately 46,000 clones; about four fifths are singletons. The sample in question was PBMCs, obtained before anti-PD-1 treatment. The receptor source for this set is a human donor with basal cell carcinoma. Each CDR3 is given with its conserved first and last residue. D genes are given only for firm matches. Not all rows give a size; the values are once, few, many and, for expanded clones, a class.

d_call: -
clone_size: -
j_call: TRBJ1-1
v_call: TRBV19
cdr3_nt: TGTGCCAGTAGTATTTCCAGGGGCACTGAAGCTTTCTTT
cdr3_aa: CASSISRGTEAFF

d_call: -
clone_size: -
j_call: TRBJ1-6
v_call: TRBV27
cdr3_nt: TGTGCCAGCAAAGGGAGACAGAATAATTCACCCCTCCACTTT
cdr3_aa: CASKGRQNNSPLHF

d_call: -
clone_size: few
j_call: TRBJ1-6
v_call: TRBV7-9
cdr3_nt: TGTGCCAGCAGCCCCGCCACGGGCTCCCTGCGGGATTCACCCCTCCACTTT
cdr3_aa: CASSPATGSLRDSPLHF

d_call: -
clone_size: few
j_call: TRBJ1-2
v_call: TRBV4-2
cdr3_nt: TGTGCCAGCAGCCAAGGTCTCGGCGGTGTGGACTATGGCTACACCTTC
cdr3_aa: CASSQGLGGVDYGYTF

d_call: -
clone_size: -
j_call: TRBJ1-5
v_call: TRBV28
cdr3_nt: TGTGCCAGCAGTCAACAGGGCCCTTATAGCAATCAGCCCCAGCATTTT
cdr3_aa: CASSQQGPYSNQPQHF

d_call: TRBD1
clone_size: -
j_call: TRBJ2-3
v_call: TRBV29-1
cdr3_nt: TGCAGCGTTGAATCACAGGGGGATACGCAGTATTTT
cdr3_aa: CSVESQGDTQYF

d_call: -
clone_size: -
j_call: TRBJ1-5
v_call: TRBV28
cdr3_nt: TGTGCCAGCAGTTTATATTCAGGGGCCAATCAGCCCCAGCATTTT
cdr3_aa: CASSLYSGANQPQHF

d_call: TRBD2
clone_size: few
j_call: TRBJ2-1
v_call: TRBV3-1/TRBV3-2
cdr3_nt: TGTGCCAGCAGCCAAACGGGGGGGTCTTTTACCTACAATGAGCAGTTCTTC
cdr3_aa: CASSQTGGSFTYNEQFF

d_call: TRBD2
clone_size: -
j_call: TRBJ2-2
v_call: TRBV5-4
cdr3_nt: TGTGCCAGCAGCCTAACTAGCGGGAGGATTCGCACCGGGGAGCTGTTTTTT
cdr3_aa: CASSLTSGRIRTGELFF

d_call: -
clone_size: few
j_call: TRBJ2-7
v_call: TRBV27
cdr3_nt: TGTGCCAGCAGCCGACCCCAAGGCGAGCAGTACTTC
cdr3_aa: CASSRPQGEQYF

d_call: TRBD1
clone_size: -
j_call: TRBJ1-6
v_call: TRBV3-1/TRBV3-2
cdr3_nt: TGTGCCAGCAGCCAGACGACAGGGGGCGCCTCACCCCTCCACTTT
cdr3_aa: CASSQTTGGASPLHF

d_call: TRBD1
clone_size: few
j_call: TRBJ1-5
v_call: TRBV7-2
cdr3_nt: TGTGCCAGCGGACAGGGAAGGGATCAGCCCCAGCATTTT
cdr3_aa: CASGQGRDQPQHF

d_call: TRBD2
clone_size: -
j_call: TRBJ2-1
v_call: TRBV28
cdr3_nt: TGTGCCAGCGGACTAGCGGGGAACAATGAGCAGTTCTTC
cdr3_aa: CASGLAGNNEQFF

d_call: TRBD1
clone_size: -
j_call: TRBJ1-1
v_call: TRBV9
cdr3_nt: TGTGCCAGCAGCGTAGTCGGGACAGGGGGGACTGAAGCTTTCTTT
cdr3_aa: CASSVVGTGGTEAFF

d_call: -
clone_size: -
j_call: TRBJ1-3
v_call: TRBV6-6
cdr3_nt: TGTGCCAGCAGAGACGGGACCGCCCGAGGAAACACCATATATTTT
cdr3_aa: CASRDGTARGNTIYF

d_call: -
clone_size: -
j_call: TRBJ1-3
v_call: TRBV6-1
cdr3_nt: TGTGCCAGCAGTGAAAGGGGTAGCTCTGGAAACACCATATATTTT
cdr3_aa: CASSERGSSGNTIYF

d_call: -
clone_size: few
j_call: TRBJ2-5
v_call: TRBV12-3/TRBV12-4
cdr3_nt: TGTGCCAGCAGTCAGATCCTCGGGACCCAGTACTTC
cdr3_aa: CASSQILGTQYF

d_call: -
clone_size: -
j_call: TRBJ2-5
v_call: TRBV3-1/TRBV3-2
cdr3_nt: TGTGCCAGCAGCCCTAAGGAACAAGAGACCCAGTACTTC
cdr3_aa: CASSPKEQETQYF

d_call: -
clone_size: -
j_call: TRBJ2-1
v_call: TRBV2
cdr3_nt: TGTGCCAGCAGTGGAGGCAGTAGCTCCTACAATGAGCAGTTCTTC
cdr3_aa: CASSGGSSSYNEQFF

d_call: -
clone_size: -
j_call: TRBJ1-4
v_call: TRBV4-1
cdr3_nt: TGCGCCAGCAGCCAAGGGGACTGGGGAGAAAAACTGTTTTTT
cdr3_aa: CASSQGDWGEKLFF

d_call: TRBD1
clone_size: -
j_call: TRBJ1-1
v_call: TRBV4-1
cdr3_nt: TGCGCCAGCAGCCAAGATCACCCGACAGGGGCGGTGGGAGCTTTCTTT
cdr3_aa: CASSQDHPTGAVGAFF

d_call: -
clone_size: -
j_call: TRBJ2-4
v_call: TRBV29-1
cdr3_nt: TGCAGCGTTGATGGGCTAGCTAACATTCAGTACTTC
cdr3_aa: CSVDGLANIQYF

d_call: TRBD2
clone_size: -
j_call: TRBJ2-1
v_call: TRBV30
cdr3_nt: TGTGCCTGGAGCCGAGCGGGGATGGTGCGAGATGAGCAGTTCTTC
cdr3_aa: CAWSRAGMVRDEQFF

d_call: -
clone_size: -
j_call: TRBJ1-5
v_call: TRBV7-9
cdr3_nt: TGTGCCAGCAGCCGAGGGAGCAATCAGCCCCAGCATTTT
cdr3_aa: CASSRGSNQPQHF

d_call: -
clone_size: -
j_call: TRBJ2-3
v_call: TRBV12-2
cdr3_nt: TGTGCAAGTCGCTACCGGGGACAAAATACGCAGTATTTT
cdr3_aa: CASRYRGQNTQYF

d_call: -
clone_size: -
j_call: TRBJ1-5
v_call: TRBV9
cdr3_nt: TGTGCCAGCAGCGTAGAGTCCGGTCTTAATCAGCCCCAGCATTTT
cdr3_aa: CASSVESGLNQPQHF

d_call: -
clone_size: -
j_call: TRBJ1-2
v_call: TRBV28
cdr3_nt: TGTGCCAGCAGCCAGGACACAACTGGGGGCTACACCTTC
cdr3_aa: CASSQDTTGGYTF

d_call: -
clone_size: -
j_call: TRBJ1-2
v_call: TRBV30
cdr3_nt: TGTGCCTGGGGGGATAACTATGGCTACACCTTC
cdr3_aa: CAWGDNYGYTF

d_call: TRBD2
clone_size: -
j_call: TRBJ2-5
v_call: TRBV19
cdr3_nt: TGTGCCAGTAGTACAACTAGCGAAGAGACCCAGTACTTC
cdr3_aa: CASSTTSEETQYF

d_call: -
clone_size: -
j_call: TRBJ1-6
v_call: TRBV3-1/TRBV3-2
cdr3_nt: TGTGCCAGCAGCCTTCGGGGCGGGGGACCAAATAATTCACCCCTCCACTTT
cdr3_aa: CASSLRGGGPNNSPLHF

d_call: -
clone_size: -
j_call: TRBJ2-1
v_call: TRBV9
cdr3_nt: TGTGCCAGCAGCGCCTCGAGCGGCAATGAGCAGTTCTTC
cdr3_aa: CASSASSGNEQFF

d_call: -
clone_size: -
j_call: TRBJ1-1
v_call: TRBV7-9
cdr3_nt: TGTGCCAGCAGCGCAGAACAGGGCAGGGTTGCTTTCTTT
cdr3_aa: CASSAEQGRVAFF

d_call: -
clone_size: -
j_call: TRBJ2-5
v_call: TRBV30
cdr3_nt: TGTGCCTGGGGACTAACAGGTGGAGAGACCCAGTACTTC
cdr3_aa: CAWGLTGGETQYF

d_call: -
clone_size: -
j_call: TRBJ2-2
v_call: TRBV11-1
cdr3_nt: TGTGCCAGCAGCATGAGACAGGGAGGCACCGGGGAGCTGTTTTTT
cdr3_aa: CASSMRQGGTGELFF

d_call: -
clone_size: -
j_call: TRBJ1-1
v_call: TRBV18
cdr3_nt: TGTGCCAGCTCACCCACCAGCGGGAACACTGAAGCTTTCTTT
cdr3_aa: CASSPTSGNTEAFF

d_call: -
clone_size: -
j_call: TRBJ1-5
v_call: TRBV6-5
cdr3_nt: TGTGCCAGCAGTTACCAGGGGAAAGAAGATCAGCCCCAGCATTTT
cdr3_aa: CASSYQGKEDQPQHF

d_call: -
clone_size: -
j_call: TRBJ2-7
v_call: TRBV28
cdr3_nt: TGTGCCAGCAGTGTAACAGGGCTCTCCTACGAGCAGTACTTC
cdr3_aa: CASSVTGLSYEQYF

d_call: TRBD2
clone_size: -
j_call: TRBJ2-2
v_call: TRBV19
cdr3_nt: TGTGCCAGTATGAAAGTAGCGGGAGGTACCGGGGAGCTGTTTTTT
cdr3_aa: CASMKVAGGTGELFF

d_call: TRBD2
clone_size: -
j_call: TRBJ2-1
v_call: TRBV13
cdr3_nt: TGTGCCAGCAGCCTGGGACTAGCGGGAGTAAATGAGCAGTTCTTC
cdr3_aa: CASSLGLAGVNEQFF

d_call: -
clone_size: -
j_call: TRBJ1-1
v_call: TRBV30
cdr3_nt: TGTGCCTGGATCCGAGGTAGATATGAACAGGGTGAAGCTTTCTTT
cdr3_aa: CAWIRGRYEQGEAFF

d_call: TRBD1
clone_size: -
j_call: TRBJ1-2
v_call: TRBV5-1
cdr3_nt: TGCGCCAGCAGCCACGGACAGGGTAGTCTCTATGGCTACACCTTC
cdr3_aa: CASSHGQGSLYGYTF

d_call: -
clone_size: -
j_call: TRBJ1-4
v_call: TRBV5-1
cdr3_nt: TGCGCCAGCAGCCCCGCCTCGGGCCGAGCAACTAATGAAAAACTGTTTTTT
cdr3_aa: CASSPASGRATNEKLFF

d_call: -
clone_size: -
j_call: TRBJ2-2
v_call: TRBV30
cdr3_nt: TGTGCCTGGAGTGGGGACACGAAGGGGGAGCTGTTTTTT
cdr3_aa: CAWSGDTKGELFF

d_call: -
clone_size: few
j_call: TRBJ1-5
v_call: TRBV24-1
cdr3_nt: TGTGCCACCAGTGACTCCGGACAGCCCCAGCATTTT
cdr3_aa: CATSDSGQPQHF

d_call: TRBD2
clone_size: -
j_call: TRBJ2-1
v_call: TRBV30
cdr3_nt: TGTGCCTGGACCAAAGGGGACTATCTTTACAATGAGCAGTTCTTC
cdr3_aa: CAWTKGDYLYNEQFF

d_call: -
clone_size: -
j_call: TRBJ1-1
v_call: TRBV19
cdr3_nt: TGTGCCAGTAGGGACACTTCGAACACTGAAGCTTTCTTT
cdr3_aa: CASRDTSNTEAFF

d_call: -
clone_size: -
j_call: TRBJ1-2
v_call: TRBV5-4
cdr3_nt: TGTGCCAGCAGCCCGGATGGGGATGGCTACACCTTC
cdr3_aa: CASSPDGDGYTF

d_call: TRBD1
clone_size: -
j_call: TRBJ1-4
v_call: TRBV28
cdr3_nt: TGTGCCAGCAGTTTAATAGGGGGCGAGAATGAAAAACTGTTTTTT
cdr3_aa: CASSLIGGENEKLFF

d_call: TRBD1
clone_size: -
j_call: TRBJ2-3
v_call: TRBV24-1
cdr3_nt: TGTGCCACCAGTGACTCAGACAGGGACACAGATACGCAGTATTTT
cdr3_aa: CATSDSDRDTDTQYF

d_call: -
clone_size: large
j_call: TRBJ2-7
v_call: TRBV19
cdr3_nt: TGTGCCAGTAGTATTGGGGCGAGCTACTACGAGCAGTACTTC
cdr3_aa: CASSIGASYYEQYF

d_call: TRBD2
clone_size: -
j_call: TRBJ2-5
v_call: TRBV6-2/TRBV6-3
cdr3_nt: TGTGCCAGCAGTTATCGGCGGGGGGTCCGACGAGAGACCCAGTACTTC
cdr3_aa: CASSYRRGVRRETQYF

d_call: TRBD2
clone_size: -
j_call: TRBJ2-5
v_call: TRBV28
cdr3_nt: TGTGCCAGCAGTTCCTCATGGAGTGGGACTAGCGGGCAGTACCAAGAGACCCAGTACTTC
cdr3_aa: CASSSSWSGTSGQYQETQYF

d_call: -
clone_size: -
j_call: TRBJ2-6
v_call: TRBV19
cdr3_nt: TGTGCCAGTAGTATATCCGGGCGTGGGGCCAACGTCCTGACTTTC
cdr3_aa: CASSISGRGANVLTF